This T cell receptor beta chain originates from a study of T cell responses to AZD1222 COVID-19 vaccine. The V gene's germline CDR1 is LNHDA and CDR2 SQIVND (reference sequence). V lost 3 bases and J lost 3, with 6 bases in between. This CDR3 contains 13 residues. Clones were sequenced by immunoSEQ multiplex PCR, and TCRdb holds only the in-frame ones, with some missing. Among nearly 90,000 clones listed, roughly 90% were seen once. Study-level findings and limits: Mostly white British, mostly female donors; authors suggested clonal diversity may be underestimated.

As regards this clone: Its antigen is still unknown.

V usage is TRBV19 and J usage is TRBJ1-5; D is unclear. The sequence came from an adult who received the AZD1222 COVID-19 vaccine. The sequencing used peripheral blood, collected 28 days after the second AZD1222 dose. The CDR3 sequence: CASSIQYNQPQHF. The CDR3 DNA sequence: TGTGCCAGTAGTATTCAGTACAATCAGCCCCAGCATTTT.